This is a list of T cell receptor beta chains from one sample in a study of blood T cell repertoires in COVID-19. Generated by immunoSEQ multiplex PCR, the TCRdb table keeps only in-frame clones and is missing some. Here the sample spans approximately 300,000 clones, roughly 89% being singletons. The source material was PBMCs or T cells enriched from blood (not recorded which). Receptors were obtained from a man aged 60 to 75 who had recovered from COVID-19. The CDR3 runs from the conserved cysteine through the conserved F or W. A D gene is named only where the DNA matches it firmly. Some rows mark clone size as missing; the rest say once, few, many or name a class of expanded clone.

cdr3_nt	cdr3_aa	v_call	clone_size	d_call	j_call
TGTGCCAGCAGCCCATTACAGGGTACAGATGCCGGCTATGGCTACACCTTC	CASSPLQGTDAGYGYTF	TRBV7-9	.	.	TRBJ1-2
TGTGCCAGCGGACAAGGGCTAGCGGGAGGAGGTGAGCAGTTCTTC	CASGQGLAGGGEQFF	TRBV7-3	.	TRBD2	TRBJ2-1
TGTGCCAGCAGGAGACCAGGGTGGGGCGGGAGTACGAATGAGCAGTTCTTC	CASRRPGWGGSTNEQFF	TRBV28	.	TRBD2	TRBJ2-1
TGTGCCAGCACCTGGACTGGACAGGTTCGAACAGATACGCAGTATTTT	CASTWTGQVRTDTQYF	TRBV7-2	.	TRBD1	TRBJ2-3
TGTGCCAGCAGTGAACGAGGAGGCACCTACGAGCAGTACTTC	CASSERGGTYEQYF	TRBV6-1	.	.	TRBJ2-7
TGTGCCAGCAGCCGTGACAGGGGGATGAACGAGCAGTACTTC	CASSRDRGMNEQYF	TRBV6-6	.	TRBD1	TRBJ2-7
TGTGCCAGCAGTCGGGCAGGCAGACGCACCTACAATGAGCAGTTCTTC	CASSRAGRRTYNEQFF	TRBV6-6	.	.	TRBJ2-1
TGCGCCAGCAGCTTACAGACGGGACAGGCATATGGCTACACCTTC	CASSLQTGQAYGYTF	TRBV5-1	.	TRBD1	TRBJ1-2
TGTGCCAGCAGTCTCCGGGACAGGGGGCGCAGGGGGAACTATGGCTACACCTTC	CASSLRDRGRRGNYGYTF	TRBV27	.	TRBD1	TRBJ1-2
TGTGCCAGCAGCCCACCCCCCGGGACTAGCCGTCCCCAGTACTTC	CASSPPPGTSRPQYF	TRBV3-1/TRBV3-2	.	TRBD2	TRBJ2-5
TGTGCCAGCAGTGAGCAGCGGAGGAACACCGGGGAGCTGTTTTTT	CASSEQRRNTGELFF	TRBV6-1	.	.	TRBJ2-2
TGTGCCAGCAGACCGACTAGGGACTACGGAGGCTACACCTTC	CASRPTRDYGGYTF	TRBV28	few	.	TRBJ1-2
TGTGCCAGCAGCAAAGCGGAGGCAGAGAACTATGGCTACACCTTC	CASSKAEAENYGYTF	TRBV21-1	.	.	TRBJ1-2
TGCGCCAGCAGCCTTCAACAGGGGTGGAATTCACCCCTCCACTTT	CASSLQQGWNSPLHF	TRBV5-1	once	TRBD1	TRBJ1-6
TGTGCCAGCAGCCCGATACTGATGACTAGCGGGAGGGAGAAGTTCTTC	CASSPILMTSGREKFF	TRBV11-2	.	TRBD2	TRBJ2-1
TGTGCCACCAGTCGGGACAGCTATGGCTACACCTTC	CATSRDSYGYTF	TRBV24-1	.	TRBD1	TRBJ1-2
TGTGCCACCTCGACTAGCGGGAGGGCCGGTGAGCAGTTCTTC	CATSTSGRAGEQFF	TRBV19	.	TRBD2	TRBJ2-1
TGTGCCACCAGCGCGGGACTAGCGGGAGTAGGGTTTTGGGAGACCCAGTACTTC	CATSAGLAGVGFWETQYF	TRBV24-1	once	TRBD2	TRBJ2-5
TGCGCCAGCAGCTTGGAGGCGTCTAGCTCCTACGAGCAGTACTTC	CASSLEASSSYEQYF	TRBV5-1	.	.	TRBJ2-7
TGTGCCAGCAGTCTTACAGGGGGCGGCTATGGCTACACCTTC	CASSLTGGGYGYTF	TRBV28	once	TRBD1	TRBJ1-2
TGTGCCAGCAGCTTGGGTAGCGGGAGGCCGTCCTACGAGCAGTACTTC	CASSLGSGRPSYEQYF	TRBV5-5	.	TRBD2	TRBJ2-7
TGCGCCAGCAGCTTGGGCAGGGCGAGCATTCAGTACTTC	CASSLGRASIQYF	TRBV5-1	.	.	TRBJ2-4
TGTGCCAGCAGAACCGACAGGGATGGTGAAAAACTGTTTTTT	CASRTDRDGEKLFF	TRBV7-9	.	TRBD1	TRBJ1-4
TGTGCCAGCAGCGTAGCTATAGCGGAACCCTACGAGCAGTACTTC	CASSVAIAEPYEQYF	TRBV9	.	.	TRBJ2-7
TGTGCCAGCAGTCCTCCGGGGGGGGGTGAAAAACTGTTTTTT	CASSPPGGGEKLFF	TRBV28	.	.	TRBJ1-4
TGTGCCAGCAGCACCCCATTAGCCGGCTCCTACAATGAGCAGTTCTTC	CASSTPLAGSYNEQFF	TRBV28	.	.	TRBJ2-1
TGCGCCAGCAGCTTAACTTCGAACACTGAAGCTTTCTTT	CASSLTSNTEAFF	TRBV5-1	.	.	TRBJ1-1
TGCAGCGTTGACGACACAGGGAGTCCCTACAATGAGCAGTTCTTC	CSVDDTGSPYNEQFF	TRBV29-1	.	.	TRBJ2-1
TGTGCCAGCAGCCAATCCGTAGGGACAGTATCCTACGAGCAGTACTTC	CASSQSVGTVSYEQYF	TRBV4-2	.	TRBD1	TRBJ2-7
TGTGCCAGCAGTTCCCAGGGGGGGAACACTGAAGCTTTCTTT	CASSSQGGNTEAFF	TRBV7-2	.	TRBD1	TRBJ1-1
TGTGCCAGCAGTTTCCCTTCAGGATATAGCAATCAGCCCCAGCATTTT	CASSFPSGYSNQPQHF	TRBV28	.	.	TRBJ1-5
TGTGCCTGGAGTGTACAAGGGGCAATTAGCAATCAGCCCCAGCATTTT	CAWSVQGAISNQPQHF	TRBV30	.	.	TRBJ1-5
TGTGCCACCAGCAGAGCAGGGAATCAGATTTCAGATACGCAGTATTTT	CATSRAGNQISDTQYF	TRBV15	.	.	TRBJ2-3
TGTGCCAGCAGCCCACTAGCGCAGGAAGTTTACAATGAGCAGTTCTTC	CASSPLAQEVYNEQFF	TRBV9	.	TRBD2	TRBJ2-1
TGCGCGAGTACGGAGTACACCGGGGAGCTGTTTTTT	CASTEYTGELFF	TRBV5-1	.	.	TRBJ2-2
TGTGCCAGCAGCTTAAGCACTTCCTACGAGCAGTACTTC	CASSLSTSYEQYF	TRBV13	.	.	TRBJ2-7
TGTGCCAGCAGCCCCATTGGGGGGTTGGAGCAGTACTTC	CASSPIGGLEQYF	TRBV7-2	.	.	TRBJ2-7
TGTGCCAGCAGCCTGGAGACCGGGGGGGACTATGGCTACACCTTC	CASSLETGGDYGYTF	TRBV7-2	.	.	TRBJ1-2
TGTGCCAGCAGCTTAGTGGGAGCCGGAGAGACCCAGTACTTC	CASSLVGAGETQYF	TRBV11-2	.	.	TRBJ2-5
TGCGCCAGCACTCAAGCCACCGGGAGCTCCTACAATGAGCAGTTCTTC	CASTQATGSSYNEQFF	TRBV5-1	.	.	TRBJ2-1
TGTGCCAGCAGCCTTTCGGCCGGGACAGGGGTGGATGAGCAGTTCTTC	CASSLSAGTGVDEQFF	TRBV3-1/TRBV3-2	.	TRBD1	TRBJ2-1
TGTGCCAGCAGTCCCCTCGGCGGTGGCGAAAGACGGAACACTGAAGCTTTCTTT	CASSPLGGGERRNTEAFF	TRBV28	.	.	TRBJ1-1